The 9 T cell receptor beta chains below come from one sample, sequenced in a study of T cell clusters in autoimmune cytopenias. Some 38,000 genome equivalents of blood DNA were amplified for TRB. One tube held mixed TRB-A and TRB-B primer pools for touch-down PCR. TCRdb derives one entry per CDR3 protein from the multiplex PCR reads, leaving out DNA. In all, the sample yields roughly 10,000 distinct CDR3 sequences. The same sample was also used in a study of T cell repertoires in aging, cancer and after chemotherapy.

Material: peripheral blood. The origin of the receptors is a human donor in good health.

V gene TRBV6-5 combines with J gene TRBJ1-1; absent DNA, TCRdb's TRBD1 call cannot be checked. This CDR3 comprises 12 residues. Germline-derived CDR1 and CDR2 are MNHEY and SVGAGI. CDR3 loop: CASRGDNTEAFF.

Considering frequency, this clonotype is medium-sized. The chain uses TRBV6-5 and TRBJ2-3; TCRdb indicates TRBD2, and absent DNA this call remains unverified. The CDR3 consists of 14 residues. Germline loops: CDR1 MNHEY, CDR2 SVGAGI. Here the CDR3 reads CASSAGGYTDTQYF.

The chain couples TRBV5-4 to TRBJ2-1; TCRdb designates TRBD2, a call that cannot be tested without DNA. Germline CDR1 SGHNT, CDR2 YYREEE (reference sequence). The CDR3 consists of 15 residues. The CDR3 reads CASSLLAGVGNEQFF.

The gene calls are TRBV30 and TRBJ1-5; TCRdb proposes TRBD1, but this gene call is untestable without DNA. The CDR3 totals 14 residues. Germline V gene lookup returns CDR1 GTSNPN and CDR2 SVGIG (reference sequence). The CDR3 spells CAWSVGQGDQPQHF.

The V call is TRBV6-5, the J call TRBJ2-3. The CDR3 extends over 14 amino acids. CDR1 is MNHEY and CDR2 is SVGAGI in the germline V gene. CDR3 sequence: CASSYSRNTDTQYF.

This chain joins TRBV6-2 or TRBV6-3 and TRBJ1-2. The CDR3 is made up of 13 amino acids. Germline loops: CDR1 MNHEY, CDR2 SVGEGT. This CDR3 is CASRRTANYGYTF.

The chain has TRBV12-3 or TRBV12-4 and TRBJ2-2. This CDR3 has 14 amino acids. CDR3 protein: CASSLASDTGELFF.

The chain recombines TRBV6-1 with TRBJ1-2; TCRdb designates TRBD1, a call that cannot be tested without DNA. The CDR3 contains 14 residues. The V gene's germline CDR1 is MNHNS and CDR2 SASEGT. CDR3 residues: CANGQTPPDYGYTF.

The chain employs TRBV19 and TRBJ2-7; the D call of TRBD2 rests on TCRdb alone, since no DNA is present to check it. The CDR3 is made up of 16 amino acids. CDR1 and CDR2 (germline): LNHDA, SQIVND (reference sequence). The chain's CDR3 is CASSIDGPSGIYEQYF.